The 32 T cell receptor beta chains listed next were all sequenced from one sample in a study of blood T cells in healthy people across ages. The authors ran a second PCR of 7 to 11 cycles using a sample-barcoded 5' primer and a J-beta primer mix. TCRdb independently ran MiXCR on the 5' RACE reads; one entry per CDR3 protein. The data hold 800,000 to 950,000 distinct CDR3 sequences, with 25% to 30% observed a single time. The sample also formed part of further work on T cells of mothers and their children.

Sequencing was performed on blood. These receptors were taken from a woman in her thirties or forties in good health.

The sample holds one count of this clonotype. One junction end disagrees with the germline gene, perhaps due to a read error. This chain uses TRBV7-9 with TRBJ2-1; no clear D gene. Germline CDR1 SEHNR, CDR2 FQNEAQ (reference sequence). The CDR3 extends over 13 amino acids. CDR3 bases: TGTGCCGGCAGCTACGACTGGAACTCTGAGCGGTTCTTC. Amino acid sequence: CAGSYDWNSERFF.

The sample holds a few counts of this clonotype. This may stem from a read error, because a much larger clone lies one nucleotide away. CDR3: CASSLGTGGGQTQYF. CDR3 bases: TGTGCCAGCAGTTTGGGGACAGGAGGAGGTCAGACCCAGTACTTC. The chain recombines TRBV6-5 with TRBJ2-5; 8 nucleotides align to TRBD1. Germline V gives CDR1 MNHEY, CDR2 SVGAGI. The CDR3 runs 15 residues. Trimming took 4 bases from V and 6 from J; bases not matched to a gene: 10.

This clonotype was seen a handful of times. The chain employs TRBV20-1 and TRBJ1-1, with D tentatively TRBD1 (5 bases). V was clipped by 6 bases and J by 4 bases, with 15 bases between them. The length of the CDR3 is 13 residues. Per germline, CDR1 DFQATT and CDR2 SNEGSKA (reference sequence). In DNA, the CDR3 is TGCAGTGCCGGGGCCAATCTAGGCACTGAAGCTTTCTTT. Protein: CSAGANLGTEAFF.

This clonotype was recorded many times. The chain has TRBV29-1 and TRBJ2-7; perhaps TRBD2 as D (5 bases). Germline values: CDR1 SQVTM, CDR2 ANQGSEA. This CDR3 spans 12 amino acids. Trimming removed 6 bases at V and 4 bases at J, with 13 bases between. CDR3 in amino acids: CSVPGTRYEQYF. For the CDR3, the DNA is TGCAGCGTCCCGGGAACCCGATACGAGCAGTACTTC.

The CDR3, as DNA: TGTGCCAGCAGTTTCGGCCGGACAGGGGGCCACTACAATGAGCAGTTCTTC. It codes for CASSFGRTGGHYNEQFF. The chain joins TRBV12-3 or TRBV12-4 to TRBJ2-1, with 11 bases fitting TRBD1. J gave up 3 bases and V 3 bases, and 7 bases lay outside the gene matches. This CDR3 is built from 17 residues.

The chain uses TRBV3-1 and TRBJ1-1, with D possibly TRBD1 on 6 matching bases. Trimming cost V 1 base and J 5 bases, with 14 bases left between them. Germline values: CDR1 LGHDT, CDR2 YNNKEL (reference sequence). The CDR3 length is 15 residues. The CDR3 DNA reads TGTGCCAGCAGCCAAGGCGGGGGGCGGGGGACTGAAGCTTTCTTT. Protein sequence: CASSQGGGRGTEAFF. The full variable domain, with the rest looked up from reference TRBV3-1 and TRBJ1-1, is DTAVSQTPKYLVTQMGNDKSIKCEQNLGHDTMYWYKQDSKKFLKIMFSYNNKELIINETVPNRFSPKSPDKAHLNLHINSLELGDSAVYFCASSQGGGRGTEAFFGQGTRLTVV.

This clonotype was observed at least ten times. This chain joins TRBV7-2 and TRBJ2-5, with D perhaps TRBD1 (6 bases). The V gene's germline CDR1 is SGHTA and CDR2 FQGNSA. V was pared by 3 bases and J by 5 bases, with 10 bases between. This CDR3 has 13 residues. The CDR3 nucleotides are TGTGCCAGCAGCTTGGGACATAGGGAGACCCAGTACTTC. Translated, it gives CASSLGHRETQYF.

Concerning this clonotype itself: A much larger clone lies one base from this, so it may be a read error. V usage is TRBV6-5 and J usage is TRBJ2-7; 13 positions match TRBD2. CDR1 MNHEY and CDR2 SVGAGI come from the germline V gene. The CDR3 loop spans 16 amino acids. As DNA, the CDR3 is TGTGCCAGCAGTTCCGGGACTAGCGGGGCTCGCTACGGGCAGTACTTC. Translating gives CASSSGTSGARYGQYF.

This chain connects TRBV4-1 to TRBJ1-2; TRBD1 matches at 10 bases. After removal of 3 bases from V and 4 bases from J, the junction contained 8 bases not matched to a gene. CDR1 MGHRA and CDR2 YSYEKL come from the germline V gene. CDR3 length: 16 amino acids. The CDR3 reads CASSHRQGATGYGYTF. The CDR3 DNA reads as TGCGCCAGCAGCCATAGACAGGGGGCTACCGGCTATGGCTACACCTTC.

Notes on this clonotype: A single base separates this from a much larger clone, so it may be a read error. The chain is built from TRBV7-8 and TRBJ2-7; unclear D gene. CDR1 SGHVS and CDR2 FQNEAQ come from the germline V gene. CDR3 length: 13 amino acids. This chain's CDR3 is CTSSLDIPYEQYF. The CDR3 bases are TGTACCAGCAGCTTAGACATACCCTACGAGCAGTACTTC.

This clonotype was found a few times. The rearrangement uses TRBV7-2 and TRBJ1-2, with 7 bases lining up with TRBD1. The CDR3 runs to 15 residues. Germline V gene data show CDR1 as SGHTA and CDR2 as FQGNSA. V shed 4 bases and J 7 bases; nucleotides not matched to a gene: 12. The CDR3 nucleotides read TGTGCCAGCAGCTCAGCCGGGACAGTCTCAAGTGGCTACACCTTC. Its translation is CASSSAGTVSSGYTF.

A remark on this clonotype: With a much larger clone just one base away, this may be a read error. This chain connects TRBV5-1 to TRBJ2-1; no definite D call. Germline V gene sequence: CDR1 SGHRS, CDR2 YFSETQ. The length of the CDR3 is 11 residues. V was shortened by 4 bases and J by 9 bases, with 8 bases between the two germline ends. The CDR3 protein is CASSVASEQFF. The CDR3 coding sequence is TGCGCCAGCAGCGTGGCGAGTGAGCAGTTCTTC.

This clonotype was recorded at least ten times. The CDR3 sequence: CASSSHPASQYF. The CDR3 DNA is TGTGCCAGCAGCTCCCACCCAGCATCGCAGTACTTC. The V gene is TRBV12-3 or TRBV12-4, the J gene TRBJ2-7, with D hard to call. The CDR3 runs to 12 residues. With 6 bases removed from V and 9 bases from J, the gap between germline ends came to 15 bases.

The CDR3 protein is CASSPAQGSTEAFF. The CDR3 bases are TGTGCCAGCAGCCCAGCGCAGGGGAGCACTGAAGCTTTCTTT. The chain recombines TRBV7-9 with TRBJ1-1, with D possibly TRBD1 on 6 matching bases. CDR3 length: 14 amino acids. V gave up 5 bases and J gave up 4 bases, with 14 bases separating them. Germline CDR1 is SEHNR and CDR2 is FQNEAQ (reference sequence).

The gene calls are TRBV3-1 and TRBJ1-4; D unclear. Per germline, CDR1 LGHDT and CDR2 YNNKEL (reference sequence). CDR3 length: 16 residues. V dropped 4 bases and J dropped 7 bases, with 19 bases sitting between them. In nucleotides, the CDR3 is TGTGCCAGCAGCCTGACCTTAGGTGTCGAAAGTGAAAAACTGTTTTTT. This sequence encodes CASSLTLGVESEKLFF.

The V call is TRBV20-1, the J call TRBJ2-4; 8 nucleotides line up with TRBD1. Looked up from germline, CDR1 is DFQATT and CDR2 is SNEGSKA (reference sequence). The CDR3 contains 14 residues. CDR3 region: CSSRVHDRGNIQYF. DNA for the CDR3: TGCAGCTCCCGGGTCCATGACAGGGGCAACATTCAGTACTTC.

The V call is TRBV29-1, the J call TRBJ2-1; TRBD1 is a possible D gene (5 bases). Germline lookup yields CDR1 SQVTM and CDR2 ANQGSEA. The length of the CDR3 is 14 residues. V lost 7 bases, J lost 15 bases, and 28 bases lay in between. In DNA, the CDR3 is TGCAGCGCCCTTGGTAGGCAGGGTAAGGCAGGACCGTTCTTC. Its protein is CSALGRQGKAGPFF.

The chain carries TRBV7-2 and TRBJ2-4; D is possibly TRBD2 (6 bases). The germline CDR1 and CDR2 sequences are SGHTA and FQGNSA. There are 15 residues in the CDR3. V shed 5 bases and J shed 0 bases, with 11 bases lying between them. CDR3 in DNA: TGTGCCAGCAGCCCCCGGGAGCTAGCCAAAAACATTCAGTACTTC. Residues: CASSPRELAKNIQYF.

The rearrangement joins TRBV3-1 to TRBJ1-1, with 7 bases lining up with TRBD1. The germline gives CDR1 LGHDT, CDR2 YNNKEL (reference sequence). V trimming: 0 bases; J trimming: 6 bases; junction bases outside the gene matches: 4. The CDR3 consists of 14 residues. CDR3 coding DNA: TGTGCCAGCAGCCAAGATGTCAGGGGGGCTGAAGCTTTCTTT. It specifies CASSQDVRGAEAFF.

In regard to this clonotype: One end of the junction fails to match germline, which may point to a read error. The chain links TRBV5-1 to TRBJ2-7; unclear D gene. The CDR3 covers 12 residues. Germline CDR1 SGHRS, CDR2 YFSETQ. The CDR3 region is CASSSGSSEQYF. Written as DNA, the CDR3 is TGTGCCAGCAGCTCCGGGTCCTCCGAGCAGTACTTC.

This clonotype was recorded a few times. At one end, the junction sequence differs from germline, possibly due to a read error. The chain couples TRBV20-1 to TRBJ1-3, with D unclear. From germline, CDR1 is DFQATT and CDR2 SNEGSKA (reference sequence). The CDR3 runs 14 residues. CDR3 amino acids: CSAVHASSGNIIYF. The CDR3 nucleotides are TGCAGTGCTGTACACGCTAGCTCTGGAAACATCATATATTTT.

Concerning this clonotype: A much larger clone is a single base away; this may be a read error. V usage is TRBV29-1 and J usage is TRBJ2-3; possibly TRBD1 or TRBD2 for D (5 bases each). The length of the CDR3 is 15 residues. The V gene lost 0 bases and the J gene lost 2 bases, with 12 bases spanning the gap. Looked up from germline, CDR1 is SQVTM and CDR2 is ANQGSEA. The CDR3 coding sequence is TGCAGCGTTGAAGACGAGGGGCCTTCCACAGATACGCAGTATTTT. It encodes CSVEDEGPSTDTQYF.

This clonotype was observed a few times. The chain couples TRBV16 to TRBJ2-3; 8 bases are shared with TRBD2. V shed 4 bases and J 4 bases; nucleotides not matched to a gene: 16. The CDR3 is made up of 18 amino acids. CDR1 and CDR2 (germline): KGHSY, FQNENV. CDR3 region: CASSRFGTRDHKADTQYF. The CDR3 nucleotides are TGTGCCAGCAGCCGTTTCGGGACTAGAGACCATAAAGCAGATACGCAGTATTTT.

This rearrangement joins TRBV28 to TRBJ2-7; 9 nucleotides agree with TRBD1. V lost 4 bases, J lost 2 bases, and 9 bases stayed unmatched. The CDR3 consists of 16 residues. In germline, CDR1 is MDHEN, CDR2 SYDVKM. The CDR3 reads CASSSPWTGVTYEQYF. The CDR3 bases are TGTGCCAGCAGTTCCCCATGGACAGGGGTCACCTACGAGCAGTACTTC.

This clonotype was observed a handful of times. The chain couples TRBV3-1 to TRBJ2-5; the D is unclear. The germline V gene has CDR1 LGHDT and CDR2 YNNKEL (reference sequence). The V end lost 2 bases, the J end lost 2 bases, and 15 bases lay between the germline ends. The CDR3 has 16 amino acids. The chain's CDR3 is CASSQSAPTLQETQYF. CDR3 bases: TGTGCCAGCAGCCAATCCGCGCCGACACTTCAAGAGACCCAGTACTTC.

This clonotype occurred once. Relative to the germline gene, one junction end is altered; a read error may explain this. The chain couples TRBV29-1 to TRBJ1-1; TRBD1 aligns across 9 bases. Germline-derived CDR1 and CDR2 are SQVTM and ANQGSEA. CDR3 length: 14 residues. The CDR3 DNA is TGCTGCGTTGAGCCGGACAGGGGATTTAATGAAGCTTTCTTT. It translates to CCVEPDRGFNEAFF.

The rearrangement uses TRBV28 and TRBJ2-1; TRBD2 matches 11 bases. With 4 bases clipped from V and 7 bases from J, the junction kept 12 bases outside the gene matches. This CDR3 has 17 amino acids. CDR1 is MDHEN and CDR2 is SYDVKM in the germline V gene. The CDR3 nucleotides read TGTGCCAGCAGTTCCCAGCTAGCGGGGGGAGTGGGTAATGAGCAGTTCTTC. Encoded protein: CASSSQLAGGVGNEQFF. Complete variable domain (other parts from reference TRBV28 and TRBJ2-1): DVKVTQSSRYLVKRTGEKVFLECVQDMDHENMFWYRQDPGLGLRLIYFSYDVKMKEKGDIPEGYSVSREKKERFSLILESASTNQTSMYLCASSSQLAGGVGNEQFFGPGTRLTVL.

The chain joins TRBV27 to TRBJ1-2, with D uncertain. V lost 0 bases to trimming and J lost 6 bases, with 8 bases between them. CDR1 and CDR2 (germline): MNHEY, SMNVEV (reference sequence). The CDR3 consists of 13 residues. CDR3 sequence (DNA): TGTGCCAGCAGTTTATCCCTGAACAATGGCTACACCTTC. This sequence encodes CASSLSLNNGYTF.

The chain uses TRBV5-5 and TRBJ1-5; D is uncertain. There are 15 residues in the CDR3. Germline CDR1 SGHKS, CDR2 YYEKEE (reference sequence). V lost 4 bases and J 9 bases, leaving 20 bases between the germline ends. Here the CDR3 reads CASSTQGVFSRPQHF. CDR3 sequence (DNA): TGTGCCAGCAGCACCCAAGGTGTGTTTAGTCGGCCCCAGCATTTT.

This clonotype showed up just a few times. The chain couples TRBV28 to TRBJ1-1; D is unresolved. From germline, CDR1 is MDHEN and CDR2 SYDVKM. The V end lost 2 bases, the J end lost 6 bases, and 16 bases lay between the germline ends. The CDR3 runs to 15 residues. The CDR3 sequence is CASSLPNFGTAEAFF. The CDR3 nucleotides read TGTGCCAGCAGTTTACCCAACTTCGGAACAGCTGAAGCTTTCTTT.

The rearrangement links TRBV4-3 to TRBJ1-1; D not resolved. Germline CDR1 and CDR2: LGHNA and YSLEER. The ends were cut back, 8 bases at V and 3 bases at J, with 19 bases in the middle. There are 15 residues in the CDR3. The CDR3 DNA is TGCGCCAGCGGAACCCAACACGGAGGATACACTGAAGCTTTCTTT. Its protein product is CASGTQHGGYTEAFF.

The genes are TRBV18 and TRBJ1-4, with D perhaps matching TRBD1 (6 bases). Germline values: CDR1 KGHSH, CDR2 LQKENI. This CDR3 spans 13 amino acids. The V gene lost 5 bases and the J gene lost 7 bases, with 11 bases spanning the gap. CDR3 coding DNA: TGTGCCAGCTCAACATCACAGGGTGAAAAACTGTTTTTT. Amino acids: CASSTSQGEKLFF.